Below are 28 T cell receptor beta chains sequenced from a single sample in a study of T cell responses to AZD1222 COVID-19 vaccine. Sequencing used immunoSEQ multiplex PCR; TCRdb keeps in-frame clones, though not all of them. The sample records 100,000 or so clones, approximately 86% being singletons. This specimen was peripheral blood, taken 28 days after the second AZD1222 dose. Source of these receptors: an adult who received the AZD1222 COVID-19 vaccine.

The CDR3 nucleotides are TGCGCCAGCAGACCCGGACCACCCAGCACAGATACGCAGTATTTT. Amino acids: CASRPGPPSTDTQYF. This chain uses TRBV5-1 with TRBJ2-3, with D uncertain. V was trimmed by 5 bases and J by 0 bases, leaving 13 bases between them. The CDR3 is made up of 15 amino acids. Germline CDR1 reads SGHRS; CDR2 reads YFSETQ.

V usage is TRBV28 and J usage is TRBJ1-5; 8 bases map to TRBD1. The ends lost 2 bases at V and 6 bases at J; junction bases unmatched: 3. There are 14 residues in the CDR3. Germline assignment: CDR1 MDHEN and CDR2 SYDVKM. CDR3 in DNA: TGTGCCAGCAGTTTAATTCAGGGGGCTCAGCCCCAGCATTTT. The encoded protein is CASSLIQGAQPQHF.

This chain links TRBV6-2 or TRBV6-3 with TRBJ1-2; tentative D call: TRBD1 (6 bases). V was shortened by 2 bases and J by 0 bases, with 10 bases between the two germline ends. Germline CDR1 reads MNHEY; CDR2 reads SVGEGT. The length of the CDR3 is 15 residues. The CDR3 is CASSYGGLPNYGYTF. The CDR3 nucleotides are TGTGCCAGCAGTTACGGGGGGCTTCCTAACTATGGCTACACCTTC.

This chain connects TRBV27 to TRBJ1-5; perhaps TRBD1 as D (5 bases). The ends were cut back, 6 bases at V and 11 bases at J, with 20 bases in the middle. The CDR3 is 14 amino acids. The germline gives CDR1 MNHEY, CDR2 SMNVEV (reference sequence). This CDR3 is CASRGGGLEGTQHF. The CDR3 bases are TGTGCCAGCAGGGGCGGGGGGTTAGAAGGAACCCAGCATTTT.

The DNA of the CDR3 is TGTGCCAGCAGCGCGGTCGGGACTAGCGGGGGGGCAGGCGATGAGCAGTTCTTC. This gives the protein CASSAVGTSGGAGDEQFF. The rearrangement uses TRBV5-8 and TRBJ2-1; 16 positions agree with TRBD2. The J segment lost 8 bases and the V segment lost 4 bases, leaving 12 bases of the junction unmatched. This CDR3 has 18 amino acids. Germline CDR1 SGHTS, CDR2 YDEGEE.

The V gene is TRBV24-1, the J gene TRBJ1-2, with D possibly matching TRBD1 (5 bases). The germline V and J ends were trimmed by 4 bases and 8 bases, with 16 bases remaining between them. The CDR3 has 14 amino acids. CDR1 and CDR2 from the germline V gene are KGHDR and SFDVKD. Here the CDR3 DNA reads TGTGCCACCAGTGAGTCAGACAGAGCAGGAGGCTACACCTTC. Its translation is CATSESDRAGGYTF.

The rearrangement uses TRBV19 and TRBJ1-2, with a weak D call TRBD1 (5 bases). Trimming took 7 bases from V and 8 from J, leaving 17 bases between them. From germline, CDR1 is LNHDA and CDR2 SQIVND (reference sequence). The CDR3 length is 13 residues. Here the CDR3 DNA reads TGTGCCAGTACCCCTCAGGGCAGGGACGGCTACACCTTC. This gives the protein CASTPQGRDGYTF.

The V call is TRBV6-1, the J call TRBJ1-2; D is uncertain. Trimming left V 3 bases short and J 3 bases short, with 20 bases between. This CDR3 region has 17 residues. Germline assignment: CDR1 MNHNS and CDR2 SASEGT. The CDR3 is CASSDELVDGEDYGYTF. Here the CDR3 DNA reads TGTGCCAGCAGTGATGAATTAGTAGATGGAGAAGACTATGGCTACACCTTC.

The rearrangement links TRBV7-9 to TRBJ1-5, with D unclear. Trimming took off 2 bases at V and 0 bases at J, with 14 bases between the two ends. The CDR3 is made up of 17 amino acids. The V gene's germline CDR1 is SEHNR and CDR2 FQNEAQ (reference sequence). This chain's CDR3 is CASSLYLGADSNQPQHF. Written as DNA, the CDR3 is TGTGCCAGCAGCTTATATCTGGGAGCGGATAGCAATCAGCCCCAGCATTTT. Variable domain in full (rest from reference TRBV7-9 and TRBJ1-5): DTGVSQNPRHKITKRGQNVTFRCDPISEHNRLYWYRQTLGQGPEFLTYFQNEAQLEKSRLLSDRFSAERPKGSFSTLEIQRTEQGDSAMYLCASSLYLGADSNQPQHFGDGTRLSIL.

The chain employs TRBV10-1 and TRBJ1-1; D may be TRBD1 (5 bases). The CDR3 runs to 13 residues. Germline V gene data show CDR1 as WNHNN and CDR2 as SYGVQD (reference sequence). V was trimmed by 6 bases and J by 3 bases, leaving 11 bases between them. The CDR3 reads CASSPEGYTEAFF. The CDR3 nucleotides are TGCGCCAGCAGCCCTGAGGGGTACACTGAAGCTTTCTTT.

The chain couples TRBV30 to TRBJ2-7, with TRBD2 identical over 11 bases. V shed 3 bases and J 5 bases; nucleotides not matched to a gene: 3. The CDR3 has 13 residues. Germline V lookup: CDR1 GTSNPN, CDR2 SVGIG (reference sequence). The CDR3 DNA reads TGTGCCTGGAGAACTAGCGGGAGCCACGAGCAGTACTTC. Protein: CAWRTSGSHEQYF.

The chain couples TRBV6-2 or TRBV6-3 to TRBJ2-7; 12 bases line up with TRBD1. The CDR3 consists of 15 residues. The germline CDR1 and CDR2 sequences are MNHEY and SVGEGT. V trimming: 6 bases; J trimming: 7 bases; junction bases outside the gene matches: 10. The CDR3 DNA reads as TGTGCCAGCAGCCGCGGCGGGACAGGGGGCTGGGAGCAGTACTTC. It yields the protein CASSRGGTGGWEQYF.

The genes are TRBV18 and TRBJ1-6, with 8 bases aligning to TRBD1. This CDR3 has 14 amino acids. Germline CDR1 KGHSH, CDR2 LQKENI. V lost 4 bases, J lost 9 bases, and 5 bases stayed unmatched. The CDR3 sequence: CASSRDRGGSPLHF. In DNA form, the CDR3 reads TGTGCCAGCTCACGCGACAGGGGCGGTTCACCCCTCCACTTT.

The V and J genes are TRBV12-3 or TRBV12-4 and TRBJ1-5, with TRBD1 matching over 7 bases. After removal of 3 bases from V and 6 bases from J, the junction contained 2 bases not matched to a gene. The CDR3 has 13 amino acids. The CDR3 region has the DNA TGTGCCAGCAGTTTGGACAGGAGTCAGCCCCAGCATTTT. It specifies CASSLDRSQPQHF.

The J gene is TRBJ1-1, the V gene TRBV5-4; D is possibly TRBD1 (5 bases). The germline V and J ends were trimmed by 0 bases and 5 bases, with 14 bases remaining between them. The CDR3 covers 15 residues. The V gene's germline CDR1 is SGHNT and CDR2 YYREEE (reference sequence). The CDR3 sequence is CASSLDPQGWTEAFF. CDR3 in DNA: TGTGCCAGCAGCTTGGACCCCCAGGGATGGACTGAAGCTTTCTTT.

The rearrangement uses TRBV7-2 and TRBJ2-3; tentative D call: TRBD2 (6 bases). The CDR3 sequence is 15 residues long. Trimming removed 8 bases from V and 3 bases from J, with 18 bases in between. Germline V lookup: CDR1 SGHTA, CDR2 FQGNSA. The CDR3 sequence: CASGTSGVHTDTQYF. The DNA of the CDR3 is TGTGCCAGCGGGACCTCGGGAGTTCATACAGATACGCAGTATTTT.

CDR3 sequence: CATRDRGTGELFF. The CDR3 DNA reads TGTGCCACCCGGGACAGGGGGACCGGGGAGCTGTTTTTT. The chain combines TRBV19 with TRBJ2-2; 11 bases align to TRBD1. The J segment lost 5 bases and the V segment lost 10 bases, leaving 3 bases of the junction unmatched. The CDR3 contains 13 residues. Germline CDR1 and CDR2: LNHDA and SQIVND (reference sequence).

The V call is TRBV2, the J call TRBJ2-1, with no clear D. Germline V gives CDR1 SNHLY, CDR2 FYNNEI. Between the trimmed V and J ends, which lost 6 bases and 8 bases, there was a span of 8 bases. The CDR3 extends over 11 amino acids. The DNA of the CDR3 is TGTGCCAGCAGGCGATACGATGAGCAGTTCTTC. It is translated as CASRRYDEQFF.

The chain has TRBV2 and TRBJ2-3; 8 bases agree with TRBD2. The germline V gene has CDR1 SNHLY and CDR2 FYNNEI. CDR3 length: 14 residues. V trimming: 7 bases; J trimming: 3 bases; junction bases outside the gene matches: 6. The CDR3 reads CASKAAGGTDTQYF. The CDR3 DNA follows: TGTGCCAGCAAGGCGGCGGGAGGTACAGATACGCAGTATTTT.

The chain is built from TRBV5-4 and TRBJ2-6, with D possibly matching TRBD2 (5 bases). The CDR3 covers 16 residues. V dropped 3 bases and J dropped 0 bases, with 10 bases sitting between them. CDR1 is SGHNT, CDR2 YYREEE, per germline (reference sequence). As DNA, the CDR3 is TGTGCCAGCAGCTGGTGGACTGTCTCTGGGGCCAACGTCCTGACTTTC. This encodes CASSWWTVSGANVLTF.

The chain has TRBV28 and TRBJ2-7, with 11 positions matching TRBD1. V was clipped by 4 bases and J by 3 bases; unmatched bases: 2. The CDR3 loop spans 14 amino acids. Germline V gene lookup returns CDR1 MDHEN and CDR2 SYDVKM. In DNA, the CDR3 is TGTGCCAGCAGTTCCGGGACAGGGGGCTACGAGCAGTACTTC. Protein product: CASSSGTGGYEQYF.

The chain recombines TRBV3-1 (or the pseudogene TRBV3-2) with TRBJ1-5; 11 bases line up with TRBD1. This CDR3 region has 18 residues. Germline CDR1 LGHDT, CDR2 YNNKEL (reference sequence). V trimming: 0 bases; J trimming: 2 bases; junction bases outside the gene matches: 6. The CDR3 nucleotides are TGTGCCAGCAGCCAAGAAGGGACAGGGGGATTGGGCAATCAGCCCCAGCATTTT. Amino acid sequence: CASSQEGTGGLGNQPQHF.

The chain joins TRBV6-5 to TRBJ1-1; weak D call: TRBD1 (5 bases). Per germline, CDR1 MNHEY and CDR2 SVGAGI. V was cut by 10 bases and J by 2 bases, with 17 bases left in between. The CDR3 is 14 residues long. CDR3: CATRRGDGNTEAFF. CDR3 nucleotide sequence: TGTGCCACCCGACGGGGGGACGGAAACACTGAAGCTTTCTTT.

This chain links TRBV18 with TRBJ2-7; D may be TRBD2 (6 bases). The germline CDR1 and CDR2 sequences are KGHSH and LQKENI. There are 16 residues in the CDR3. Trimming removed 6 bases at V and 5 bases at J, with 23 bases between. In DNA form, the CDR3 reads TGTGCCAGCTCGCCTAGTACTAGCCCCCCTCGGGACGAGCAGTACTTC. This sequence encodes CASSPSTSPPRDEQYF.

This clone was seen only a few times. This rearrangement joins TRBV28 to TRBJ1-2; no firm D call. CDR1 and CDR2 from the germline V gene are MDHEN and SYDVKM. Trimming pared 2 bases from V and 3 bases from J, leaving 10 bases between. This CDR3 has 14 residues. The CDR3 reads CASSLVDVDYGYTF. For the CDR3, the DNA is TGTGCCAGCAGTTTAGTGGATGTCGACTATGGCTACACCTTC.

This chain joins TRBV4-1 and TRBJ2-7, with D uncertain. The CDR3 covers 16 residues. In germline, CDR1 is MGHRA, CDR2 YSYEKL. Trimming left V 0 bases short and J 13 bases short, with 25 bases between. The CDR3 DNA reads TGCGCCAGCAGCCAAGAGCCCCCCCCCATTACGAGGTCGGGCTACTTC. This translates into CASSQEPPPITRSGYF.

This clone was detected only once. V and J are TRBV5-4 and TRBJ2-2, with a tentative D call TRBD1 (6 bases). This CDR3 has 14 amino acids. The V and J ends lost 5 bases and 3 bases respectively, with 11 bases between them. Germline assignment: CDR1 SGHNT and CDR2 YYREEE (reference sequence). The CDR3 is CASRYRVDTGELFF. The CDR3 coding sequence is TGTGCCAGCAGATACAGGGTCGACACCGGGGAGCTGTTTTTT.

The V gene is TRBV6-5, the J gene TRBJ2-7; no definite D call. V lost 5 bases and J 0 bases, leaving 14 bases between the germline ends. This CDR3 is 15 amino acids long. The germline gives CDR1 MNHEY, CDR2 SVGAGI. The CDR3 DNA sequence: TGTGCCAGCAGTCTGTCGTCCCTGGGCTCCTACGAGCAGTACTTC. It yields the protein CASSLSSLGSYEQYF.